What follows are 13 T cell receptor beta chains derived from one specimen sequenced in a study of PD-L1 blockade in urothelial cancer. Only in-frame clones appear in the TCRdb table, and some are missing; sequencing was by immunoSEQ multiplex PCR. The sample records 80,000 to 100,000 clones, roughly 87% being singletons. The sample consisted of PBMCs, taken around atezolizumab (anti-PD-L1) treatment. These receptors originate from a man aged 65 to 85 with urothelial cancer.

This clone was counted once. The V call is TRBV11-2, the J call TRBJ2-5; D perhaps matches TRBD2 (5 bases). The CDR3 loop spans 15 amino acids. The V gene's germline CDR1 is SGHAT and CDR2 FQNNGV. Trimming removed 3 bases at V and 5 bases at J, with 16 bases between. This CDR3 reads CASSFYPGMEETQYF. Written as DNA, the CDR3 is TGTGCCAGCAGCTTCTATCCGGGGATGGAGGAGACCCAGTACTTC.

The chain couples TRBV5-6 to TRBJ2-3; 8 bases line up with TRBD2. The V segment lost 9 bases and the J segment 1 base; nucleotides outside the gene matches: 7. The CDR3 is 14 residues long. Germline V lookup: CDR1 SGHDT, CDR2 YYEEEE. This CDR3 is CATQPLAGTDTQYF. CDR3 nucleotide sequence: TGTGCCACCCAGCCACTAGCGGGCACAGATACGCAGTATTTT. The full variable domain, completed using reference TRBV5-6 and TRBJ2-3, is DAGVTQSPTHLIKTRGQQVTLRCSPKSGHDTVSWYQQALGQGPQFIFQYYEEEERQRGNFPDRFSGHQFPNYSSELNVNALLLGDSALYLCATQPLAGTDTQYFGPGTRLTVL.

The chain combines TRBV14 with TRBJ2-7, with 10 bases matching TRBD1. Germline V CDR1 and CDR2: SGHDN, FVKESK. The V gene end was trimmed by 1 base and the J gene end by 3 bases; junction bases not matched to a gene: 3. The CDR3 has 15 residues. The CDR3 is CASSQADRGYYEQYF. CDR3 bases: TGTGCCAGCAGCCAAGCGGACAGGGGGTACTACGAGCAGTACTTC.

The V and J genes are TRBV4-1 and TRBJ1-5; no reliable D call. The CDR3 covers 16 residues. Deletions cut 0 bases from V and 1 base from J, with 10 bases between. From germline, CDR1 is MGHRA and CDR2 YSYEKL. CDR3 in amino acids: CASSQEWATSNQPQHF. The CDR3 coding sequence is TGCGCCAGCAGCCAAGAATGGGCAACGAGCAATCAGCCCCAGCATTTT.

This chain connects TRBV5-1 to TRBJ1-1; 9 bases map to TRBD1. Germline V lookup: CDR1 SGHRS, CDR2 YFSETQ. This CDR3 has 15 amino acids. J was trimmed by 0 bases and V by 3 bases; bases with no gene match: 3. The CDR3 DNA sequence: TGCGCCAGCAGCTCAGGACAGGGGATGAACACTGAAGCTTTCTTT. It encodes CASSSGQGMNTEAFF.

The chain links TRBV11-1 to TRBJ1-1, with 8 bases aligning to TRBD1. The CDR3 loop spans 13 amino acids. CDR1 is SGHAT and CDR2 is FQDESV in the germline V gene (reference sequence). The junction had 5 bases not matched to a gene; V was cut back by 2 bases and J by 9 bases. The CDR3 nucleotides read TGTGCCAGCAGCTTACAGGGGGCGCCTAAAGCTTTCTTT. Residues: CASSLQGAPKAFF.

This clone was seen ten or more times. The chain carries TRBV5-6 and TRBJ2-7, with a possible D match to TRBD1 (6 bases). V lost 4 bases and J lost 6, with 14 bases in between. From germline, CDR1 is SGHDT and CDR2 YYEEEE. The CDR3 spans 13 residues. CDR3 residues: CASSRLQGPEQYF. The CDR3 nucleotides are TGTGCCAGCAGCCGACTACAGGGACCCGAGCAGTACTTC.

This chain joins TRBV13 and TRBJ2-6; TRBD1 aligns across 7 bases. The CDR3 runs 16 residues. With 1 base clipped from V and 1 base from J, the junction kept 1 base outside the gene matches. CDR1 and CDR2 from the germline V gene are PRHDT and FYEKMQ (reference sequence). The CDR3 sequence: CASSLDRGSGANVLTF. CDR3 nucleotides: TGTGCCAGCAGCTTAGACAGGGGTTCTGGGGCCAACGTCCTGACTTTC.

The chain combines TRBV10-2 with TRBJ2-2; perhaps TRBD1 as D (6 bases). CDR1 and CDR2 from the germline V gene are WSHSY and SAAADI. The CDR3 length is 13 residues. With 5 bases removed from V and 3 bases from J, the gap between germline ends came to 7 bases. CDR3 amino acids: CASSTGYTGELFF. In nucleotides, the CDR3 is TGCGCCAGCAGTACAGGGTACACCGGGGAGCTGTTTTTT.

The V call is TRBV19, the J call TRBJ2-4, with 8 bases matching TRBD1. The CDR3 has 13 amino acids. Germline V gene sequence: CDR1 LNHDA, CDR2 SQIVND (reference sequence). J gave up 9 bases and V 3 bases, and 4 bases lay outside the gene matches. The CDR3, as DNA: TGTGCCAGTAGTATTGGACAGGGCGGCATTCAGTACTTC. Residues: CASSIGQGGIQYF.

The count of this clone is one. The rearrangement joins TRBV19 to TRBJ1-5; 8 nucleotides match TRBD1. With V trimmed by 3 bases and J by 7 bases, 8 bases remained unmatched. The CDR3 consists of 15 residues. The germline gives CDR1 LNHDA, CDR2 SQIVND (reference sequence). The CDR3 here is CASSMMQGAKQPQHF. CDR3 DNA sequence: TGTGCCAGTAGTATGATGCAGGGGGCTAAACAGCCCCAGCATTTT.

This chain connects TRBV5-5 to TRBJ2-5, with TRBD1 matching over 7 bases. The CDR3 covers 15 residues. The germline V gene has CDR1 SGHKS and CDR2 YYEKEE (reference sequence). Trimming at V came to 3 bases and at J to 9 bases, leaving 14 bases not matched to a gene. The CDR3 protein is CASSSSVRDSGSQYF. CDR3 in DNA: TGTGCCAGCAGCTCCAGCGTTCGGGACAGTGGGTCCCAGTACTTC.

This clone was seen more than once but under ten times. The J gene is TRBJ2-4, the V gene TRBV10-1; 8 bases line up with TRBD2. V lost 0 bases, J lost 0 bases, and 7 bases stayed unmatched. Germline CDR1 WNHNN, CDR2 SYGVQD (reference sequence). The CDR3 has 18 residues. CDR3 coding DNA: TGCGCCAGCAGTGAGTCTAGCGGGAATACCTTAGCCAAAAACATTCAGTACTTC. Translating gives CASSESSGNTLAKNIQYF.